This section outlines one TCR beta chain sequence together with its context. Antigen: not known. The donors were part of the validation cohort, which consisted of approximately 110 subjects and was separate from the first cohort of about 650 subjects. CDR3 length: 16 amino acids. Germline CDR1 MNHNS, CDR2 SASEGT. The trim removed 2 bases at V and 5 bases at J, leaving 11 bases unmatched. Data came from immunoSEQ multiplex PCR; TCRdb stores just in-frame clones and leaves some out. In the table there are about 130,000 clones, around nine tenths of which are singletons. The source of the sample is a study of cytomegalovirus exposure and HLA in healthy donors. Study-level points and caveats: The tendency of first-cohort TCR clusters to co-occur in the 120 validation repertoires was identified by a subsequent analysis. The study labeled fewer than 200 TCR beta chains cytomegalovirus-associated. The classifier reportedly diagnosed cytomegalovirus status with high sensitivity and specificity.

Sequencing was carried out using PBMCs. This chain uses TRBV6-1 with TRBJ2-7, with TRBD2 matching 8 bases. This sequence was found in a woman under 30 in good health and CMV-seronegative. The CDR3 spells CASSESAGGVQDEQYF. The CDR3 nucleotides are TGTGCCAGCAGTGAATCCGCGGGAGGAGTTCAAGACGAGCAGTACTTC.